The clone carrying this T cell receptor (beta chain) has more than one count but fewer than ten. This entry comes from a study of response to subunit inactivated influenza vaccine. Germline CDR1 SNHLY, CDR2 FYNNEI. CDR3 length: 12 amino acids. V was clipped by 7 bases and J by 5 bases, with 12 bases between them. In TCRdb, the RT-PCR reads were re-called with MiXCR into one record per CDR3 protein. Of about 780,000 distinct CDR3 sequences detected, 15% to 20% appear once; the ten largest clones hold under 13%. This receptor was taken from a man aged 50 to 59 who received an inactivated influenza vaccine. Sequencing was performed on PBMCs from blood, taken less than 6 days after vaccination. The rearrangement uses TRBV2 and TRBJ2-7; D uncertain. In nucleotides, the CDR3 is TGTGCCAGCAAAAGGAGTGGGGACGAGCAGTACTTC. This sequence encodes CASKRSGDEQYF.